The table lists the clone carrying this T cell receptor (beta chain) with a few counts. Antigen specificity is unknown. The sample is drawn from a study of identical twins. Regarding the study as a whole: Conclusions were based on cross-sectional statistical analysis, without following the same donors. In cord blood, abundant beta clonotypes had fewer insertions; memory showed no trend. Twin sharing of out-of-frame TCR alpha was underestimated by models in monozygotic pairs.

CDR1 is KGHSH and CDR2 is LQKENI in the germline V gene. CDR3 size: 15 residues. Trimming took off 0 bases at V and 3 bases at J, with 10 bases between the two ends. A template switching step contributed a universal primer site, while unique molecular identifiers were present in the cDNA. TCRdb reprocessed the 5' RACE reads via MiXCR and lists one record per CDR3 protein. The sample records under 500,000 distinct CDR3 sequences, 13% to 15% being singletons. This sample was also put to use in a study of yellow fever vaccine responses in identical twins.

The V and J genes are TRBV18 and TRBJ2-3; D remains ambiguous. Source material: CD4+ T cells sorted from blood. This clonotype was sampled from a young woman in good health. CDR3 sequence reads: CASSPPVLRTDTQYF. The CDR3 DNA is TGTGCCAGCTCACCACCGGTACTGCGGACAGATACGCAGTATTTT.